This TCR beta chain came from a study of radiation and T cells in renal cell carcinoma. Study-wide findings and caveats: From baseline, blood top tumor clonotypes peaked at 2 weeks post-radiation.

Sequencing used immunoSEQ multiplex PCR; TCRdb keeps in-frame clones, though not all of them. Of 120,000 to 150,000 clones in the sample, about 87% were seen once. Time point described: baseline pretreatment blood. The treatment is: 15 Gy SBRT to primary tumor, nephrectomy 4 weeks later. Radiation-treated patients gave blood at baseline, week 2 and week 4. Germline CDR1 is SGHTS and CDR2 is YDEGEE. V lost 4 bases to trimming and J lost 2 bases, with 12 bases between them. The CDR3 runs 14 residues. Details on this clone: Antigen: not known.

Sequencing used blood, obtained from a patient whose treatment included radiotherapy and nephrectomy. The J gene is TRBJ1-2, the V gene TRBV5-8; D is ambiguous. The source of this sequence is a woman aged 70 to 79 with renal cell carcinoma. The DNA for the CDR3 is TGTGCCAGCAGCCGACCTGGATCGAACTATGGCTACACCTTC. Its protein is CASSRPGSNYGYTF. The full variable domain, completed using reference TRBV5-8 and TRBJ1-2, is EAGVTQSPTHLIKTRGQQATLRCSPISGHTSVYWYQQALGLGLQFLLWYDEGEERNRGNFPPRFSGRQFPNYSSELNVNALELEDSALYLCASSRPGSNYGYTFGSGTRLTVV.